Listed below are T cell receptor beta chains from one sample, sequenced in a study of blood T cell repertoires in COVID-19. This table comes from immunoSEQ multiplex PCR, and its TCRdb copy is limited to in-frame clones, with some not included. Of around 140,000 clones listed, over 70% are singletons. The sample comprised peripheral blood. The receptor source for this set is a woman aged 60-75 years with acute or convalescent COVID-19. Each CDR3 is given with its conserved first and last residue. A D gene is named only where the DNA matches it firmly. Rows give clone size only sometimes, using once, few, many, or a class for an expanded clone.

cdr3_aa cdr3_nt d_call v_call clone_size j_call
CASSPSAQDYGYTF TGTGCCAGCAGCCCCTCCGCGCAGGACTATGGCTACACCTTC - TRBV9 - TRBJ1-2
CASPDRGRRVTEAFF TGCGCCAGCCCTGACAGGGGGCGCAGAGTTACTGAAGCTTTCTTT TRBD1 TRBV10-2 - TRBJ1-1
CASSGWGVAQPQHF TGTGCCAGCAGTGGTTGGGGGGTGGCTCAGCCCCAGCATTTT - TRBV27 - TRBJ1-5
CASSYSRGLSYKTQYF TGTGCCAGCAGTTACTCGAGGGGACTAAGTTATAAGACCCAGTACTTC TRBD2 TRBV6-6 - TRBJ2-5
CASSVGSLGNTEAFF TGTGCCAGCAGCGTCGGGTCCCTAGGGAACACTGAAGCTTTCTTT - TRBV9 few TRBJ1-1
CASSAGTRGNEQFF TGTGCCAGCAGCGCCGGGACACGGGGCAATGAGCAGTTCTTC - TRBV27 - TRBJ2-1
CASSVVGHGGGNTGELFF TGTGCCAGCAGCGTAGTTGGTCACGGCGGGGGGAACACCGGGGAGCTGTTTTTT TRBD2 TRBV9 - TRBJ2-2
CASSPTGSSYNEQFF TGTGCCAGCAGCCCGACAGGGAGCTCCTACAATGAGCAGTTCTTC TRBD1 TRBV5-4 - TRBJ2-1
CASSLGLAGTQETQYF TGCGCCAGCAGCCTCGGACTAGCGGGGACCCAAGAGACCCAGTACTTC TRBD2 TRBV5-1 - TRBJ2-5
CASSLVSPGQGGGEQFF TGCGCCAGCAGCTTGGTTTCCCCGGGACAGGGGGGTGGTGAGCAGTTCTTC TRBD1 TRBV5-1 - TRBJ2-1
CASSDSRSEQFF TGTGCCAGCAGTGACTCGAGGTCTGAGCAGTTCTTC - TRBV6-4 - TRBJ2-1
CASSPPPRQGWDTGELFF TGTGCCAGCAGCCCACCCCCTCGACAGGGGTGGGACACCGGGGAGCTGTTTTTT TRBD1 TRBV7-9 - TRBJ2-2
CAWSVRGPAYEQYF TGTGCCTGGAGTGTAAGAGGGCCCGCCTACGAGCAGTACTTC - TRBV30 few TRBJ2-7
CASSSPGDNSPLHF TGTGCCAGCAGTTCACCGGGAGATAATTCACCCCTCCACTTT - TRBV25-1 once TRBJ1-6
CASLGQGNQPQHF TGTGCCAGCCTTGGACAGGGAAATCAGCCCCAGCATTTT TRBD1 TRBV6-6 many TRBJ1-5
CASSLAGGNNYGYTF TGTGCCAGCAGCTTAGCGGGAGGGAATAACTATGGCTACACCTTC - TRBV11-1 - TRBJ1-2
CASCRGSNQPQHF TGTGCCAGCTGCAGGGGGAGCAATCAGCCCCAGCATTTT TRBD1 TRBV27 - TRBJ1-5
CSAVSTSGGLEQFF TGCAGCGCTGTCAGTACTAGCGGGGGTCTCGAGCAGTTCTTC TRBD2 TRBV29-1 - TRBJ2-1
CATEVGVGQPQHF TGTGCCACCGAAGTCGGGGTTGGGCAGCCCCAGCATTTT - TRBV10-3 - TRBJ1-5
CASSPSGTGDYGYTF TGTGCCAGCAGCCCCTCCGGGACAGGGGACTATGGCTACACCTTC TRBD1 TRBV7-8 - TRBJ1-2
CASSYSKLGGSYGYTF TGTGCCAGCAGTTACTCGAAGTTGGGGGGTTCTTATGGCTACACCTTC - TRBV6-6 - TRBJ1-2
CASQPQTVSGETQYF TGTGCCAGCCAACCACAGACAGTATCGGGAGAGACCCAGTACTTC - TRBV2 - TRBJ2-5
CASSPSTASHSGANVLTF TGTGCCAGCTCACCCTCGACAGCGAGTCACTCTGGGGCCAACGTCCTGACTTTC - TRBV18 few TRBJ2-6
CASSLLLAGGPENNEQFF TGTGCCAGCAGCTTATTACTAGCGGGAGGGCCCGAAAACAATGAGCAGTTCTTC TRBD2 TRBV11-2 - TRBJ2-1
CASSQDLMRTVPNEQFF TGCGCCAGCAGCCAAGATCTTATGAGAACGGTTCCTAATGAGCAGTTCTTC - TRBV4-1 - TRBJ2-1
CARSLSLSTGDNETQYF TGTGCCAGAAGCTTATCTCTCTCCACGGGAGACAACGAGACCCAGTACTTC - TRBV7-5 - TRBJ2-5
CASRLLGPNQPQHF TGTGCCAGCAGGCTCTTGGGGCCCAATCAGCCCCAGCATTTT - TRBV6-5 - TRBJ1-5
CASSLAVTGLNSPLHF TGCGCCAGCAGCTTGGCGGTGACAGGGCTTAATTCACCCCTCCACTTT TRBD1 TRBV5-1 - TRBJ1-6